This T cell receptor (beta chain) was sequenced for a study of beta chain features in type 1 diabetes. Study-wide findings and caveats: There was no resolution here of whether HLA type influences TCRB rearrangement. For cells with high TCR expression, cDNA sequencing could yield over-representation. TCRB CDR3 length was moderately but significantly reduced in all four CD4+ subsets of Type 1 diabetes patients.

All of the isolated RNA was reverse transcribed, so expressed TCRB transcripts were sequenced. The data were produced by immunoSEQ multiplex PCR, yet TCRdb's version contains in-frame clones alone and is incomplete. Of about 150,000 clones in the sample, roughly an eighth were seen once. Each donor gave one heparinised blood draw averaging around 0.12 L. Using CD45RO/CCR7/CD25/CD127/CD95/CD27, CD4+ naive, central memory, regulatory and stem cell-like memory cells were sorted. A note on this clone: Its specificity is not known.

The TCR was taken from a man aged 18 to 30 with type 1 diabetes. The source material was central memory CD4+ T cells from blood.

CDR3 nucleotide sequence: TGTGCCTGGAGTGTACTAAACAGCAATAGTCCTACCGAGCAGTACTTC. It codes for CAWSVLNSNSPTEQYF. The V gene is TRBV30, the J gene TRBJ2-5, with D uncertain. The last part of the DNA fits TRBJ2-7 better; the J call may be wrong. The CDR3 has 16 residues. Germline V CDR1 and CDR2: GTSNPN, SVGIG (reference sequence).